Presented here are 23 T cell receptor beta chains from one specimen sequenced in a study of human versus mouse CDR3 diversity and MHC coevolution. Profiled with immunoSEQ multiplex PCR; TCRdb holds only in-frame clones, not every one. The sample includes about 77,000 clones, 85% to 95% seen only once; the top ten take about 0.14%. Sequencing was performed on naive CD4+ T cells from blood. The sample's subset: CD45RO-negative CD62L-positive naive CD4 T cells. These receptors all come from a person between 25 and 70 years old in good health.

The rearrangement joins TRBV5-1 to TRBJ1-2, with no clear D. The CDR3 extends over 12 amino acids. Germline CDR1 SGHRS, CDR2 YFSETQ. V was shortened by 3 bases and J by 7 bases, with 10 bases between the two germline ends. CDR3 loop: CASSWGDFGYTF. CDR3 sequence (DNA): TGCGCCAGCAGCTGGGGAGACTTTGGCTACACCTTC.

This clone has more than one count but fewer than ten. The V call is TRBV19, the J call TRBJ1-5, with no clear D. V was shortened by 5 bases and J by 0 bases, with 11 bases between the two germline ends. The length of the CDR3 is 15 residues. Germline assignment: CDR1 LNHDA and CDR2 SQIVND (reference sequence). The CDR3 region is CASSPLGVSNQPQHF. DNA for the CDR3: TGTGCCAGTAGTCCACTCGGGGTTAGCAATCAGCCCCAGCATTTT.

The chain employs TRBV5-1 and TRBJ2-1, with 10 bases identical to TRBD2. The CDR3 sequence is 14 residues long. V lost 3 bases, J lost 8 bases, and 5 bases stayed unmatched. Germline CDR1 is SGHRS and CDR2 is YFSETQ. The CDR3 DNA sequence: TGCGCCAGCAGCTGGGGGACTAGCGAGCATGAGCAGTTCTTC. Protein: CASSWGTSEHEQFF.

The rearrangement links TRBV12-5 to TRBJ1-1; the match to TRBD1 covers 8 bases. This CDR3 comprises 13 residues. From germline, CDR1 is LGHNT and CDR2 FRNRAP. V lost 5 bases, J lost 4 bases, and 3 bases stayed unmatched. CDR3 nucleotides: TGTGCTAGTGGTACAGGGGGGAGCACTGAAGCTTTCTTT. Its protein is CASGTGGSTEAFF.

This clone was counted a single time. The rearrangement links TRBV2 to TRBJ1-1; the match to TRBD1 covers 7 bases. V shed 6 bases and J 3 bases; nucleotides not matched to a gene: 7. The CDR3 runs 14 residues. CDR1 is SNHLY and CDR2 is FYNNEI in the germline V gene. In nucleotides, the CDR3 is TGTGCCAGCAGGTGGGACAGCTCGTACACTGAAGCTTTCTTT. Protein sequence: CASRWDSSYTEAFF. Using reference TRBV2 and TRBJ1-1 for the parts outside the CDR3, the full variable domain is EPEVTQTPSHQVTQMGQEVILRCVPISNHLYFYWYRQILGQKVEFLVSFYNNEISEKSEIFDDQFSVERPDGSNFTLKIRSTKLEDSAMYFCASRWDSSYTEAFFGQGTRLTVV.

This clone was observed a single time. The chain joins TRBV30 to TRBJ1-2, with D possibly TRBD1 on 6 matching bases. This CDR3 spans 15 amino acids. Germline values: CDR1 GTSNPN, CDR2 SVGIG (reference sequence). V was shortened by 3 bases and J by 4 bases, with 18 bases between the two germline ends. The CDR3 DNA sequence: TGTGCCTGGAGACTCTTCCCAGGGGAATTCTATGGCTACACCTTC. This codes for CAWRLFPGEFYGYTF.

The table lists this clone with a few counts. The genes are TRBV10-3 and TRBJ1-1; 7 positions match TRBD1. The CDR3 covers 14 residues. From germline, CDR1 is ENHRY and CDR2 SYGVKD. V trimming: 8 bases; J trimming: 0 bases; junction bases outside the gene matches: 6. The CDR3 reads CAIGTGAMNTEAFF. CDR3 DNA sequence: TGTGCCATCGGTACAGGGGCCATGAACACTGAAGCTTTCTTT.

V usage is TRBV5-1 and J usage is TRBJ1-1; D is undetermined. V was cut by 4 bases and J by 9 bases, with 13 bases left in between. CDR1 is SGHRS, CDR2 YFSETQ, per germline. The CDR3 loop spans 12 amino acids. The DNA for the CDR3 is TGCGCCAGCAGCCCGTCTGGCCCTCAAGCTTTCTTT. Translated, it gives CASSPSGPQAFF.

The rearrangement links TRBV5-1 to TRBJ2-2; possibly TRBD1 for D (6 bases). Germline CDR1 is SGHRS and CDR2 is YFSETQ. CDR3 length: 14 residues. Trimming removed 2 bases at V and 4 bases at J, with 9 bases between. CDR3 DNA sequence: TGCGCCAGCAGCTTACAGGGAGCCACCGGGGAGCTGTTTTTT. This translates into CASSLQGATGELFF.

CDR3: CASSGTRLDGEQFF. DNA of the CDR3: TGTGCCAGCAGCGGTACCAGACTAGACGGTGAGCAGTTCTTC. This rearrangement joins TRBV7-2 to TRBJ2-1; TRBD2 might be the D (6 bases). The ends were cut back, 5 bases at V and 9 bases at J, with 17 bases in the middle. CDR3 size: 14 residues. Germline CDR1 is SGHTA and CDR2 is FQGNSA.

This clone occurred once. The chain is built from TRBV2 and TRBJ1-3, with 7 nucleotides matching TRBD1. The CDR3 has 16 residues. Germline V CDR1 and CDR2: SNHLY, FYNNEI. V gave up 4 bases and J gave up 0 bases; unmatched junction bases: 6. The CDR3 loop is CASSGLTGFSGNTIYF. CDR3 DNA sequence: TGTGCCAGCAGTGGATTGACAGGGTTCTCTGGAAACACCATATATTTT.

V and J are TRBV5-1 and TRBJ2-7; D possibly corresponds to TRBD2 (5 bases). With 0 bases removed from V and 2 bases from J, the gap between germline ends came to 12 bases. The germline CDR1 and CDR2 sequences are SGHRS and YFSETQ. There are 15 residues in the CDR3. CDR3: CASSLGGSLPYEQYF. The CDR3 bases are TGCGCCAGCAGCTTGGGTGGGAGCTTGCCCTACGAGCAGTACTTC.

CDR3 sequence (DNA): TGCGCCAGCAGCCGGCTGACAGGACCTTTATGGGAGCAGTACTTC. Translation: CASSRLTGPLWEQYF. This chain uses TRBV4-1 with TRBJ2-7; TRBD1 is a possible D gene (6 bases). The CDR3 loop spans 15 amino acids. Per the germline V gene, CDR1 is MGHRA and CDR2 is YSYEKL. The V end lost 4 bases, the J end lost 7 bases, and 20 bases lay between the germline ends.

The V gene is TRBV10-3, the J gene TRBJ1-2; the D gene is possibly TRBD1 (5 bases). The V and J ends lost 8 bases and 5 bases respectively, with 21 bases between them. Germline CDR1 is ENHRY and CDR2 is SYGVKD. The CDR3 contains 15 residues. CDR3 residues: CAIHDPREARYGYTF. The CDR3 coding sequence is TGTGCCATCCACGATCCCAGGGAAGCGAGATATGGCTACACCTTC.

The rearrangement uses TRBV4-1 and TRBJ1-6; no clear D gene. The CDR3 is 17 amino acids. V lost 0 bases and J lost 5, with 14 bases in between. Germline CDR1 and CDR2: MGHRA and YSYEKL. CDR3 DNA: TGCGCCAGCAGCCAAGATCTTCCAGGTTCGAATAATTCACCCCTCCACTTT. Amino acids: CASSQDLPGSNNSPLHF.

Concerning this clone itself: The sample carries other DNA sequences with the same CDR3. The chain combines TRBV12-5 with TRBJ1-1, with TRBD1 matching 9 bases. From germline, CDR1 is LGHNT and CDR2 FRNRAP. V gave up 6 bases and J gave up 5 bases; unmatched junction bases: 10. This CDR3 region has 15 residues. The CDR3 DNA sequence: TGTGCTAGTGGCCCCTTTACAGGGGGCAGTACTGAAGCTTTCTTT. Protein sequence: CASGPFTGGSTEAFF.

This clone was seen only once. This rearrangement joins TRBV6-1 to TRBJ2-4; 7 bases line up with TRBD2. Germline V gene data show CDR1 as MNHNS and CDR2 as SASEGT. The V and J ends lost 4 bases and 3 bases, in that order; junction bases with no gene match: 12. The CDR3 has 17 residues. The CDR3 region is CASSVQRGLGVKNIQYF. CDR3 coding DNA: TGTGCCAGCAGTGTCCAGCGGGGTTTAGGTGTCAAAAACATTCAGTACTTC.

The gene calls are TRBV5-1 and TRBJ1-3, with 8 bases matching TRBD1. V gave up 0 bases and J gave up 2 bases; unmatched junction bases: 4. Germline loops: CDR1 SGHRS, CDR2 YFSETQ. This CDR3 spans 16 amino acids. The CDR3 loop is CASSLGYRGAGNTIYF. DNA of the CDR3: TGCGCCAGCAGCTTGGGCTACAGGGGGGCTGGAAACACCATATATTTT.

The gene calls are TRBV6-1 and TRBJ2-7, with a possible D match to TRBD2 (5 bases). This CDR3 has 13 amino acids. Deletions cut 7 bases from V and 4 bases from J, with 14 bases between. CDR1 and CDR2 from the germline V gene are MNHNS and SASEGT. CDR3 bases: TGTGCCAGCAAGGTGGCTAGCTCTTACGAGCAGTACTTC. This translates into CASKVASSYEQYF.

CDR3 residues: CASLPQYF. The CDR3 DNA follows: TGTGCCAGCCTACCGCAGTACTTC. The chain has TRBV19 and TRBJ2-7; D is undetermined. Looked up from germline, CDR1 is LNHDA and CDR2 is SQIVND (reference sequence). The ends were cut back, 9 bases at V and 9 bases at J, with 6 bases in the middle. CDR3 size: 8 residues.

This rearrangement joins TRBV7-6 to TRBJ2-7; 13 nucleotides line up with TRBD2. CDR1 is SGHVS and CDR2 is FNYEAQ in the germline V gene. This CDR3 contains 15 residues. The V segment lost 5 bases and the J segment 2 bases; nucleotides outside the gene matches: 3. The CDR3 loop reads CASSMTSGGPYEQYF. The CDR3 DNA follows: TGTGCCAGCAGCATGACTAGCGGGGGGCCCTACGAGCAGTACTTC.

The chain is built from TRBV4-1 and TRBJ1-5, with 8 bases matching TRBD1. V was clipped by 1 base and J by 6 bases; unmatched bases: 8. In germline, CDR1 is MGHRA, CDR2 YSYEKL. The CDR3 loop spans 16 amino acids. The CDR3 region is CASSQVQGASGQPQHF. The DNA for the CDR3 is TGCGCCAGCAGCCAAGTGCAGGGGGCTAGCGGTCAGCCCCAGCATTTT.

Written as DNA, the CDR3 is TGTGCCAGCAGCCCCGAGGGAGATACGCAGTATTTT. Amino acid sequence: CASSPEGDTQYF. The chain joins TRBV6-1 to TRBJ2-3, with TRBD2 as a possible D gene (5 bases). V was cut by 6 bases and J by 5 bases, with 9 bases left in between. CDR1 and CDR2 from the germline V gene are MNHNS and SASEGT. This CDR3 spans 12 amino acids.